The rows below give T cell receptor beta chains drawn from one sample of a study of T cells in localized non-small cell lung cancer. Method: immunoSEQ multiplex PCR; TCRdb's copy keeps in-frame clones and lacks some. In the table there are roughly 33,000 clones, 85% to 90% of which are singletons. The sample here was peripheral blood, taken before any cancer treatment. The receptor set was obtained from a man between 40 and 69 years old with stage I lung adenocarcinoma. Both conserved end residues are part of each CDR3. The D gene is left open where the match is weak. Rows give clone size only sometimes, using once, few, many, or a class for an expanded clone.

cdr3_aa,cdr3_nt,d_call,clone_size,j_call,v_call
CSVRTGLGQFF,TGCAGCGTTAGAACAGGGTTAGGGCAGTTCTTC,-,-,TRBJ2-1,TRBV29-1
CASSLGGPNQPQHF,TGTGCCAGCAGCTTAGGGGGACCTAATCAGCCCCAGCATTTT,-,-,TRBJ1-5,TRBV7-8
CASSPSGGEYTEAFF,TGTGCCAGCAGCCCGTCCGGGGGGGAGTACACTGAAGCTTTCTTT,-,few,TRBJ1-1,TRBV9
CAITLNSGDEQFF,TGTGCCATCACCTTGAATAGCGGGGATGAGCAGTTCTTC,TRBD2,-,TRBJ2-1,TRBV10-3
CASSPLGDTNQPQHF,TGTGCCAGCTCACCTCTAGGGGATACTAATCAGCCCCAGCATTTT,-,-,TRBJ1-5,TRBV18
CASSQIADATGNTIYF,TGTGCCAGCAGCCAAATAGCTGACGCGACTGGAAACACCATATATTTT,-,-,TRBJ1-3,TRBV4-2
CASSYEGGRGNSPLHF,TGTGCCAGCAGTTACGAGGGGGGGCGGGGGAATTCACCCCTCCACTTT,-,-,TRBJ1-6,TRBV6-5
CASSNDGNTIYF,TGTGCCAGCAGCAACGACGGGAACACCATATATTTT,-,few,TRBJ1-3,TRBV7-6
CASSLDSSTEQYF,TGTGCCAGCAGCCTGGACAGTTCCACCGAGCAGTACTTC,-,-,TRBJ2-7,TRBV6-6
CASSTNRITETQYF,TGCGCCAGCAGTACTAACAGGATAACAGAGACCCAGTACTTC,-,-,TRBJ2-5,TRBV5-1
CASSLGVLGEQYF,TGTGCCAGCAGCTTAGGGGTGCTGGGCGAGCAGTACTTC,-,-,TRBJ2-7,TRBV4-2
CASSLTGTGGYEQYF,TGCGCCAGCAGCTTGACCGGGACAGGGGGCTACGAGCAGTACTTC,TRBD1,-,TRBJ2-7,TRBV5-1
CASSSYAGREQYF,TGTGCCAGCAGTTCCTACGCGGGGCGGGAGCAGTACTTC,-,once,TRBJ2-7,TRBV6-5
CASSVRGISGELFF,TGTGCCAGTTCTGTGAGGGGGATAAGCGGGGAGCTGTTTTTT,-,-,TRBJ2-2,TRBV19
CASRDMGYGYGYTF,TGTGCCAGCAGAGACATGGGGTACGGCTATGGCTACACCTTC,-,-,TRBJ1-2,TRBV2
CAWSRTDLGLYSNQPQHF,TGTGCCTGGAGCCGGACTGACTTGGGCCTATATAGCAATCAGCCCCAGCATTTT,-,-,TRBJ1-5,TRBV30
CASSVSSGGASYEQYF,TGTGCCAGTAGTGTCTCTAGCGGGGGGGCCTCCTACGAGCAGTACTTC,TRBD2,-,TRBJ2-7,TRBV19
CASSLAGTGIYGYTF,TGTGCCAGCAGCTTAGCTGGGACAGGGATCTATGGCTACACCTTC,TRBD1,-,TRBJ1-2,TRBV7-8
CASSETGRNIGELFF,TGTGCCAGCAGCGAGACAGGAAGAAATATCGGGGAGCTGTTTTTT,-,-,TRBJ2-2,TRBV9
CAISPNLGSGNTIYF,TGTGCCATCAGCCCTAATCTCGGCTCTGGAAACACCATATATTTT,-,-,TRBJ1-3,TRBV10-3
CASSSGQKETQYF,TGTGCCAGCAGTTCGGGGCAGAAAGAGACCCAGTACTTC,-,-,TRBJ2-5,TRBV6-5
CASHGQLYEQYF,TGTGCCAGCCACGGACAGCTCTACGAGCAGTACTTC,-,-,TRBJ2-7,TRBV6-6
CSADRSYGYTF,TGCAGTGCCGACAGGTCTTATGGCTACACCTTC,-,-,TRBJ1-2,TRBV20-1
CASSPRDSSKIAFF,TGTGCCAGCTCGCCCCGGGACAGCTCAAAAATAGCTTTCTTT,TRBD1,-,TRBJ1-1,TRBV18
CASTKQGSVNTEAFF,TGCGCCAGCACCAAACAGGGTTCCGTGAACACTGAAGCTTTCTTT,-,-,TRBJ1-1,TRBV5-1
CASAPRGRINQPQHF,TGTGCCAGCGCTCCCAGAGGGCGGATCAATCAGCCCCAGCATTTT,-,-,TRBJ1-5,TRBV27
CAWSDPGYNSPLHF,TGTGCCTGGAGTGACCCGGGCTATAATTCACCCCTCCACTTT,-,-,TRBJ1-6,TRBV30
CAWSVGLSGANVLTF,TGTGCCTGGAGTGTAGGGCTTTCTGGGGCCAACGTCCTGACTTTC,-,-,TRBJ2-6,TRBV30
CASRDRDGYEKLFF,TGCGCCAGCAGAGACCGGGACGGGTATGAAAAACTGTTTTTT,-,-,TRBJ1-4,TRBV10-2
CASSLLDSNQPQHF,TGTGCCAGCTCACTACTGGACAGTAATCAGCCCCAGCATTTT,-,-,TRBJ1-5,TRBV18
CASSLVSGTNYGYTF,TGTGCCAGCAGCTTAGTTTCCGGGACTAACTATGGCTACACCTTC,-,-,TRBJ1-2,TRBV11-2
CASSRDSGNEKLFF,TGTGCCAGCAGTCGAGACAGCGGGAATGAAAAACTGTTTTTT,-,-,TRBJ1-4,TRBV6-6
CASSETPLGETQYF,TGTGCCAGCAGTGAAACCCCCTTAGGGGAGACCCAGTACTTC,-,-,TRBJ2-5,TRBV2
CAGPGSRANYGYTF,TGTGCCGGACCGGGGTCCAGAGCTAACTATGGCTACACCTTC,-,-,TRBJ1-2,TRBV6-4
CASSQGRNEQFF,TGTGCCAGCAGCCAGGGACGCAATGAGCAGTTCTTC,-,once,TRBJ2-1,TRBV11-2
CASSTGGAAYAEAFF,TGTGCCAGCAGTACCGGGGGGGCGGCATATGCTGAAGCTTTCTTT,-,-,TRBJ1-1,TRBV25-1
CASSLELNTEAFF,TGCGCCAGCAGCTTGGAACTGAACACTGAAGCTTTCTTT,-,-,TRBJ1-1,TRBV5-1
CASSQEIRRGEAFF,TGTGCCAGCAGCCAAGAAATCCGCAGGGGTGAGGCTTTCTTT,-,-,TRBJ1-1,TRBV14
CASSESYYGYTF,TGTGCCAGCAGTGAATCCTATTATGGCTACACCTTC,-,-,TRBJ1-2,TRBV25-1
CASSQVYRRGTSGGHEQFF,TGTGCCAGCAGCCAAGTTTATCGGCGAGGGACTAGCGGGGGTCATGAGCAGTTCTTC,TRBD2,-,TRBJ2-1,TRBV4-2
CSGLLRGPDEKLFF,TGCAGCGGCCTACTTAGGGGACCGGATGAAAAACTGTTTTTT,-,-,TRBJ1-4,TRBV29-1
CASSFSYAGEQFF,TGTGCCAGCAGCTTTAGCTATGCGGGGGAGCAGTTCTTC,-,-,TRBJ2-1,TRBV7-2
CASRVTGGFYGYTF,TGTGCCAGTAGGGTGACGGGAGGGTTCTATGGCTACACCTTC,-,-,TRBJ1-2,TRBV19
CASSQGLLSRQGRGEQYF,TGCGCCAGCAGCCAAGGCCTCCTCTCAAGACAGGGAAGAGGCGAGCAGTACTTC,TRBD1,-,TRBJ2-7,TRBV4-1
CAWSVRAGTDNSPLHF,TGTGCCTGGAGTGTACGCGCCGGGACAGATAATTCACCCCTCCACTTT,TRBD1,-,TRBJ1-6,TRBV30
CASTLLAGGNTEAFF,TGTGCCAGTACCTTGTTGGCAGGGGGGAACACTGAAGCTTTCTTT,TRBD1,-,TRBJ1-1,TRBV19
CASSEDLIGSREQFF,TGTGCCAGCAGTGAAGATTTGATCGGCTCGCGCGAGCAGTTCTTC,-,-,TRBJ2-1,TRBV6-1
CASSLDTGSGANVLTF,TGCGCCAGCAGCTTGGATACAGGCTCTGGGGCCAACGTCCTGACTTTC,-,-,TRBJ2-6,TRBV5-1
CASGTGLNEKLFF,TGTGCCAGCGGTACAGGGTTGAATGAAAAACTGTTTTTT,-,-,TRBJ1-4,TRBV2
CASSIGQGNIQYF,TGTGCCAGTAGTATAGGACAGGGGAACATTCAGTACTTC,TRBD1,-,TRBJ2-4,TRBV19
CASSPRQGMNQPQHF,TGTGCCAGCAGTCCCCGCCAGGGAATGAATCAGCCCCAGCATTTT,-,few,TRBJ1-5,TRBV2
CASSQDRIIREQYF,TGTGCCAGTAGTCAGGACAGGATTATCCGCGAGCAGTACTTC,TRBD1,-,TRBJ2-7,TRBV5-5
CASPFRSGGPGTQYF,TGTGCCAGCCCCTTCCGATCGGGGGGGCCCGGTACGCAGTATTTT,TRBD2,once,TRBJ2-3,TRBV27